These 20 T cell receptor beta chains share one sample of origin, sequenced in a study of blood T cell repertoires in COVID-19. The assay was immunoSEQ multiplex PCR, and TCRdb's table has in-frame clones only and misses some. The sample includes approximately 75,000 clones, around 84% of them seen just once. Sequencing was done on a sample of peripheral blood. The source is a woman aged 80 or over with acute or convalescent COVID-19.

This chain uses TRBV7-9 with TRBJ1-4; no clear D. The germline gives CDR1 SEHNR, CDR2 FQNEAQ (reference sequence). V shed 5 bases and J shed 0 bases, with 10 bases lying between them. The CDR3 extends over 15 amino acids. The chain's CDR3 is CASSQNTATNEKLFF. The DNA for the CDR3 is TGTGCCAGCAGCCAAAATACAGCAACTAATGAAAAACTGTTTTTT.

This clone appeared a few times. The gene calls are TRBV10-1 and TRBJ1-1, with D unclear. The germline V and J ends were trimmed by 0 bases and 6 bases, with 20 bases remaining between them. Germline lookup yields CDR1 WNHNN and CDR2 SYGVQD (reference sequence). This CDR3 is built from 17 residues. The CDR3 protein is CASSESVTGGGQAEAFF. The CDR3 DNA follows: TGCGCCAGCAGTGAGTCTGTGACCGGAGGAGGTCAGGCTGAAGCTTTCTTT.

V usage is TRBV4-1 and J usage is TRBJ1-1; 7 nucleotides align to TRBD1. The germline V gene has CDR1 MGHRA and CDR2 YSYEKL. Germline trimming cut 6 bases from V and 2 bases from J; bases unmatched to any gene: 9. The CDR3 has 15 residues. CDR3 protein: CASRYPDRDNTEAFF. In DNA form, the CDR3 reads TGCGCCAGCAGGTACCCCGACAGGGATAACACTGAAGCTTTCTTT.

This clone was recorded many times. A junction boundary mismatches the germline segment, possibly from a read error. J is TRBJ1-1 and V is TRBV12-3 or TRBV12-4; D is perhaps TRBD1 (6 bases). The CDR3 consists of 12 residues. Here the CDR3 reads CASSWDNNEAFF. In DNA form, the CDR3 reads TGTGCCAGCAGTTGGGACAACAATGAAGCTTTCTTT.

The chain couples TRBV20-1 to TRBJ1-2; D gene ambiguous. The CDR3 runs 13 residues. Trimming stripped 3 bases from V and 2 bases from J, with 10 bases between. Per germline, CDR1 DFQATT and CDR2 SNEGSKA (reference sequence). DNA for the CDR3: TGCAGTGCTAGTTTGGCGGAGAACTATGGCTACACCTTC. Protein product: CSASLAENYGYTF.

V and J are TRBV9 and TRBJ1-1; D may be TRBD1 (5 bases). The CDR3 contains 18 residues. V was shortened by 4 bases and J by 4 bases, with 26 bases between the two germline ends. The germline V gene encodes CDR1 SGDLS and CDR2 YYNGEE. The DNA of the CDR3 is TGTGCCAGCAGCCCTGTGGACAAAATCCTGAATTTTGCCACTGAAGCTTTCTTT. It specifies CASSPVDKILNFATEAFF.

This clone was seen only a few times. The CDR3 DNA reads as TGTGCCAGTACCGTTTCGCGAGACAGGGGGCCGGGGAGTCAGCCCCAGCATTTT. Protein: CASTVSRDRGPGSQPQHF. The J gene is TRBJ1-5, the V gene TRBV19; 10 bases are shared with TRBD1. Germline V gene sequence: CDR1 LNHDA, CDR2 SQIVND (reference sequence). CDR3 size: 18 residues. Losses at the gene ends were 7 bases for V and 6 bases for J; bases not matched to a gene: 18.

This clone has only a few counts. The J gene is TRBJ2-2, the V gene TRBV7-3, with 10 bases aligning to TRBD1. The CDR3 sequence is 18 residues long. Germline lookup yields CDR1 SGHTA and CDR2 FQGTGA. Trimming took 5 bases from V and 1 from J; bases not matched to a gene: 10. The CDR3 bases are TGTGCCAGCAGCCCCGGGACAGGGGCCACTATGAACACCGGGGAGCTGTTTTTT. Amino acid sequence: CASSPGTGATMNTGELFF.

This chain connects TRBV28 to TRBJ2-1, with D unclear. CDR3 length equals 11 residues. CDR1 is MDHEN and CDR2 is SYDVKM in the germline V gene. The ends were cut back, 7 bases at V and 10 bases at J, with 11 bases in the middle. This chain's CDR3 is CASTISREQFF. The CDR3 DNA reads TGTGCCAGCACCATTAGCCGGGAGCAGTTCTTC.

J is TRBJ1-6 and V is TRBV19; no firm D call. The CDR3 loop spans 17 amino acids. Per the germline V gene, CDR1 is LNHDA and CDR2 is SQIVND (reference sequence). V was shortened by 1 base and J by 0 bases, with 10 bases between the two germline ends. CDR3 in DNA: TGTGCCAGTAGTATAGTTTTGGGCAGCTCCTATAATTCACCCCTCCACTTT. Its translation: CASSIVLGSSYNSPLHF.

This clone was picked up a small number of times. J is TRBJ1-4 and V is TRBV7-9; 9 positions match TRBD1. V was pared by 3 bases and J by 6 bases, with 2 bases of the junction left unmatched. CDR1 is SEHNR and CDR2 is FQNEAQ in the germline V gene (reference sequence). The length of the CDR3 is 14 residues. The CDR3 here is CASSLGQGYEKLFF. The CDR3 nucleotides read TGTGCCAGCAGCTTGGGACAGGGTTATGAAAAACTGTTTTTT.

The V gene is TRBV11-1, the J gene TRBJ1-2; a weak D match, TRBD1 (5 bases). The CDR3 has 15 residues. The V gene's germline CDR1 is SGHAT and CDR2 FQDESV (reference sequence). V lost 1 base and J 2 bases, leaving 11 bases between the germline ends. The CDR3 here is CASSLDPGLNYGYTF. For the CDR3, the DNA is TGTGCCAGCAGCTTAGATCCGGGACTAAACTATGGCTACACCTTC.

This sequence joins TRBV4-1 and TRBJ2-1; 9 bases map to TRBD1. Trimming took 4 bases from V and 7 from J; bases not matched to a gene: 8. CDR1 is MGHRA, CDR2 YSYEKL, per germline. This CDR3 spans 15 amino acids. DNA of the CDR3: TGCGCCAGCAGCCGAGCAGGACAGGGGAATAATGAGCAGTTCTTC. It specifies CASSRAGQGNNEQFF.

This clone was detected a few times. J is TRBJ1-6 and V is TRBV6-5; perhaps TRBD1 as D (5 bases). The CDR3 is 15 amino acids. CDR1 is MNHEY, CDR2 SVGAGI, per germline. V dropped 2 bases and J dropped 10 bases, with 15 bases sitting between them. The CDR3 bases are TGTGCCAGCAGTTACGATCCGCAGGGAGGATCACCCCTCCACTTT. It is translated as CASSYDPQGGSPLHF.

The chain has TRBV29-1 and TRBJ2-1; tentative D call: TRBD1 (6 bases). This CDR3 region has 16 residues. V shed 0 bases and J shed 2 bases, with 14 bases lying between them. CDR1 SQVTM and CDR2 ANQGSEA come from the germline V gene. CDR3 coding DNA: TGCAGCGTTGAAGACCACAACAGGGCTCCCTACAATGAGCAGTTCTTC. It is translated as CSVEDHNRAPYNEQFF.

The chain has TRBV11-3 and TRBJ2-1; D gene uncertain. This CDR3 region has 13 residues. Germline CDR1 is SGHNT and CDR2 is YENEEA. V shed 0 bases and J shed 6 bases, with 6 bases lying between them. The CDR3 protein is CASSLEVSNEQFF. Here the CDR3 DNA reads TGTGCCAGCAGCTTAGAAGTCAGCAATGAGCAGTTCTTC.

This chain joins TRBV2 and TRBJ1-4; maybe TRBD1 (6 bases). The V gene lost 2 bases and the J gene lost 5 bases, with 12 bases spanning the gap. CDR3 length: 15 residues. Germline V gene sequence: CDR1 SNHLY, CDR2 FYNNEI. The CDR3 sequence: CASSEIGQRNEKLFF. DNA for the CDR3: TGTGCCAGCAGTGAAATTGGACAGAGAAATGAAAAACTGTTTTTT.

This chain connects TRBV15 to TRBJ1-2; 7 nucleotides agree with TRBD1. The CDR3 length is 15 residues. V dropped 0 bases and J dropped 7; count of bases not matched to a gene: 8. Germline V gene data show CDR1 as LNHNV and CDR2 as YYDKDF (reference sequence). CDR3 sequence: CATSRDGEGAFGYTF. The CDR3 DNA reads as TGTGCCACCAGCAGAGATGGTGAGGGGGCTTTTGGCTACACCTTC.

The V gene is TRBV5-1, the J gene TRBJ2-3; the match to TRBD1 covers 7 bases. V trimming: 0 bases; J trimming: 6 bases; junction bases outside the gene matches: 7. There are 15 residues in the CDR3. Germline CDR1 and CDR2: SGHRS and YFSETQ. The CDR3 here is CASSLDRGRMDTQYF. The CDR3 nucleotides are TGCGCCAGCAGCTTGGATAGGGGGCGAATGGATACGCAGTATTTT.

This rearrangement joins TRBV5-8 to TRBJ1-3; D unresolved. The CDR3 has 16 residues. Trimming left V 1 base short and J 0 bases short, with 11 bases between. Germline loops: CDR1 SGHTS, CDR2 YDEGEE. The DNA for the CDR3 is TGTGCCAGCAGCTTGTTTGGCAGGAACTCTGGAAACACCATATATTTT. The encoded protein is CASSLFGRNSGNTIYF.